A selection of T cell receptor beta chains follows, all from one sample in a study of T cell responses to AZD1222 COVID-19 vaccine. Using immunoSEQ multiplex PCR, the repertoire was profiled, and TCRdb retains in-frame clones only, with some absent. The sample yields approximately 170,000 clones, approximately 90% seen once. Here the sequenced sample was peripheral blood, taken on day 0 of AZD1222 vaccination. The source of these receptors is an adult in good health. The CDR3 runs from the conserved cysteine through the conserved F or W. The order of the fields is CDR3 length, J gene, D gene, clone size, V gene, CDR3 protein, CDR3 DNA. A D gene is named only where the DNA matches it firmly. The size field is filled for only some rows; it gives once, few, many or a size class.

15,TRBJ2-6,.,.,TRBV5-5,CASSRGHSGANVLTF,TGTGCCAGCAGCCGAGGACATTCTGGGGCCAACGTCCTGACTTTC
16,TRBJ1-2,.,.,TRBV10-2,CASSASGGGADYGYTF,TGCGCCAGCAGTGCCTCGGGGGGGGGCGCTGACTATGGCTACACCTTC
18,TRBJ1-2,TRBD1,.,TRBV12-5,CASGLVLWGQGANYGYTF,TGTGCTAGTGGTTTGGTATTATGGGGACAGGGGGCCAACTATGGCTACACCTTC
14,TRBJ1-1,.,.,TRBV11-3,CASSFQGLSTEAFF,TGTGCCAGCAGCTTCCAGGGCCTAAGTACTGAAGCTTTCTTT
11,TRBJ1-1,.,once,TRBV20-1,CSALAGPGAFF,TGCAGTGCTCTAGCCGGGCCTGGGGCTTTCTTT
15,TRBJ1-2,.,.,TRBV5-4,CASSLGGGDSMGYTF,TGTGCCAGCAGCTTGGGTGGAGGGGACTCTATGGGCTACACCTTC
16,TRBJ2-5,TRBD2,.,TRBV7-9,CASSRSSGRYQETQYF,TGTGCCAGCAGCCGGTCTAGCGGGAGGTACCAAGAGACCCAGTACTTC
12,TRBJ2-7,.,.,TRBV10-1,CASSSTAGEQYF,TGCGCCAGCAGTTCGACTGCGGGGGAGCAGTACTTC
16,TRBJ2-6,.,.,TRBV6-2/TRBV6-3,CASSYGKGAGANVLTF,TGTGCCAGCAGTTACGGGAAAGGGGCCGGGGCCAACGTCCTGACTTTC
14,TRBJ1-1,.,.,TRBV7-9,CASSSPPRNTEAFF,TGTGCCAGCAGCTCTCCCCCTCGGAACACTGAAGCTTTCTTT
13,TRBJ2-7,TRBD2,.,TRBV7-9,CATLRGVGNEQYF,TGTGCTACCTTACGGGGGGTCGGCAACGAGCAGTACTTC
17,TRBJ1-2,.,.,TRBV18,CASSHYQGPVLNYGYTF,TGTGCCAGCTCACACTATCAGGGACCCGTCCTTAACTATGGCTACACCTTC
14,TRBJ2-3,.,.,TRBV11-2,CASSLGGYTDTQYF,TGTGCCAGCAGCTTAGGCGGTTACACAGATACGCAGTATTTT
12,TRBJ1-2,.,.,TRBV5-6,CASSLNLGGYTF,TGTGCCAGCAGCTTAAATCTGGGAGGCTACACCTTC
14,TRBJ1-1,.,.,TRBV6-1,CASSEVRVYTEAFF,TGTGCCAGCAGTGAAGTCAGGGTTTACACTGAAGCTTTCTTT
15,TRBJ1-1,.,few,TRBV7-9,CASSLGVSGRPEAFF,TGTGCCAGCAGCTTGGGGGTATCCGGGAGGCCTGAAGCTTTCTTT
13,TRBJ1-5,.,once,TRBV14,CASSQGVDQPQHF,TGTGCCAGCAGCCAAGGAGTGGATCAGCCCCAGCATTTT
16,TRBJ2-2,.,.,TRBV24-1,CATSDFGTPVTGELFF,TGTGCCACCAGTGATTTTGGAACTCCCGTCACCGGGGAGCTGTTTTTT
19,TRBJ2-2,TRBD2,.,TRBV11-2,CASSLDFWTAGENTGELFF,TGTGCCAGCAGCTTAGATTTTTGGACGGCGGGGGAGAACACCGGGGAGCTGTTTTTT
17,TRBJ2-2,TRBD2,.,TRBV11-2,CASSSLLAGGPHGELFF,TGTGCCAGCAGCTCCCTACTAGCGGGAGGGCCTCACGGGGAGCTGTTTTTT
13,TRBJ2-7,.,.,TRBV4-3,CASSLGITYEQYF,TGCGCCAGCAGCCTCGGGATTACCTACGAGCAGTACTTC
18,TRBJ2-7,TRBD2,.,TRBV28,CASRATGLAGEWKYEQYF,TGTGCCAGCAGGGCGACGGGACTAGCGGGAGAGTGGAAGTACGAGCAGTACTTC
13,TRBJ2-2,.,.,TRBV28,CASKGRYTGELFF,TGTGCCAGCAAGGGCAGATACACCGGGGAGCTGTTTTTT
13,TRBJ1-2,.,few,TRBV6-2/TRBV6-3,CASSFKRGFGYTF,TGTGCCAGCAGTTTTAAGAGGGGCTTTGGCTACACCTTC
16,TRBJ2-3,.,.,TRBV9,CASSATPLAGTDTQYF,TGTGCCAGCAGCGCGACCCCACTAGCAGGAACAGATACGCAGTATTTT
16,TRBJ2-1,TRBD2,.,TRBV11-3,CASSLGGSGSGNEQFF,TGTGCCAGCAGCTTAGGTGGTAGCGGGAGCGGTAATGAGCAGTTCTTC
15,TRBJ1-5,.,.,TRBV15,CATSRSRQSNQPQHF,TGTGCCACCAGCAGATCTAGGCAGAGCAATCAGCCCCAGCATTTT
15,TRBJ2-1,.,.,TRBV9,CASSTSGTRYNEQFF,TGTGCCAGCAGCACGTCCGGGACTCGCTACAATGAGCAGTTCTTC
12,TRBJ2-1,.,.,TRBV6-2/TRBV6-3,CASSPNSHEQFF,TGTGCCAGCAGTCCGAATAGCCATGAGCAGTTCTTC
19,TRBJ2-1,TRBD2,once,TRBV4-1,CASSQDVGRPSGYYNEQFF,TGCGCCAGCAGCCAAGATGTCGGGAGGCCTAGCGGGTACTACAATGAGCAGTTCTTC
15,TRBJ2-2,TRBD1,.,TRBV27,CASGLQGVITGELFF,TGTGCCAGCGGACTACAGGGGGTCATCACCGGGGAGCTGTTTTTT
15,TRBJ2-2,.,.,TRBV5-1,CASSLNQGHAGELFF,TGCGCCAGCAGCTTGAACCAGGGGCACGCCGGGGAGCTGTTTTTT
12,TRBJ2-1,.,.,TRBV19,CASSMNYNEQFF,TGTGCCAGTAGTATGAATTACAATGAGCAGTTCTTC
13,TRBJ2-7,.,.,TRBV6-1,CASSEGATSEQYF,TGTGCCAGCAGTGAAGGGGCCACTAGCGAGCAGTACTTC
14,TRBJ2-1,.,.,TRBV18,CASSPIALAPEQFF,TGTGCCAGCTCACCAATCGCCCTAGCCCCTGAGCAGTTCTTC
14,TRBJ2-7,TRBD2,.,TRBV19,CASMTSGNSYEQYF,TGTGCCAGTATGACTAGCGGGAACTCCTACGAGCAGTACTTC
16,TRBJ1-4,.,.,TRBV11-2,CASSLSGGGYDEKLFF,TGTGCCAGCAGCCTTAGCGGGGGAGGATACGATGAAAAACTGTTTTTT
15,TRBJ2-3,.,few,TRBV2,CASSSELGGTDTQYF,TGTGCCAGCAGCAGCGAATTAGGGGGCACAGATACGCAGTATTTT
13,TRBJ1-6,TRBD1,.,TRBV2,CASRRDRGSPLHF,TGTGCCAGCCGGCGGGACAGGGGCTCACCCCTCCACTTT
14,TRBJ1-1,.,.,TRBV27,CASSRERGNTEAFF,TGTGCCAGCAGTAGAGAACGCGGGAACACTGAAGCTTTCTTT
14,TRBJ1-1,.,.,TRBV6-5,CASRIILQGTEAFF,TGTGCCAGCAGAATTATTTTACAGGGCACTGAAGCTTTCTTT
12,TRBJ1-4,.,.,TRBV21-1,CASSKETRVLFF,TGTGCCAGCAGCAAAGAGACCAGGGTACTGTTTTTT
14,TRBJ2-7,.,.,TRBV28,CASSLPVNSYEQYF,TGTGCCAGCAGTTTGCCAGTCAACTCCTACGAGCAGTACTTC
13,TRBJ2-7,.,.,TRBV5-1,CASSFAGSYEQYF,TGCGCCAGCAGCTTTGCTGGTTCCTACGAGCAGTACTTC
15,TRBJ1-5,TRBD1,.,TRBV9,CASSAQGVANQPQHF,TGTGCCAGCAGCGCACAGGGGGTGGCCAATCAGCCCCAGCATTTT
12,TRBJ2-7,.,once,TRBV28,CASSPNRYEQYF,TGTGCCAGCAGTCCTAACCGCTACGAGCAGTACTTC
14,TRBJ2-7,.,.,TRBV5-1,CASSIFTGTDEQYF,TGCGCCAGCAGCATCTTTACGGGTACCGACGAGCAGTACTTC
13,TRBJ2-7,TRBD2,once,TRBV20-1,CSASPGGAYEQYF,TGCAGTGCTAGTCCGGGGGGTGCCTACGAGCAGTACTTC
12,TRBJ2-1,.,.,TRBV5-1,CASSLVNYEQFF,TGCGCCAGCAGCTTAGTAAACTATGAGCAGTTCTTC
17,TRBJ2-1,TRBD2,.,TRBV10-3,CAIRDDRLAVSYNEQFF,TGTGCCATCAGAGACGACAGACTAGCAGTCTCCTACAATGAGCAGTTCTTC
14,TRBJ1-4,TRBD1,.,TRBV2,CASRAGQVNEKLFF,TGTGCCAGCAGAGCGGGACAGGTTAATGAAAAACTGTTTTTT
12,TRBJ2-6,.,.,TRBV6-4,CASSSGANVLTF,TGTGCCAGCAGCTCTGGGGCCAACGTCCTGACTTTC
13,TRBJ2-5,.,.,TRBV25-1,CASSEGRPETQYF,TGTGCCAGCAGTGAGGGGAGACCTGAGACCCAGTACTTC